This T cell receptor beta chain was observed in a study of blood T cell repertoires in COVID-19. Study at large: Both acute and convalescent COVID-19 samples were obtained from the United States, Italy and Spain. The analysed material was cDNA or gDNA that came from T cells, B-cell-depleted T cells, or PBMCs.

CDR1 and CDR2 (germline): SGHAT, FQDESV (reference sequence). The CDR3 has 15 residues. V dropped 1 base and J dropped 3 bases, with 12 bases sitting between them. Original data processing: Amplification of reference gene primers provided the estimated nucleated cell counts. Method: immunoSEQ multiplex PCR; TCRdb's copy keeps in-frame clones and lacks some. V, J and clone size are those of that table, while D and trimming were read from the DNA. The data contain some 380,000 clones, 90% of them singletons. The V and J genes are TRBV11-1 and TRBJ1-1, with a possible D match to TRBD1 (5 bases). Material: peripheral blood. The receptor was isolated from a man between 18 and 35 years old with active or convalescent COVID-19. CDR3: CASSLGLAGDTEAFF. The CDR3 DNA reads as TGTGCCAGCAGCTTAGGCTTGGCGGGGGACACTGAAGCTTTCTTT.